Detailed here is one T cell receptor (beta chain). What it recognizes is unknown. The CDR3 loop spans 12 amino acids. The germline V gene encodes CDR1 SEHNR and CDR2 FQNEAQ (reference sequence). The V and J ends lost 1 base and 10 bases respectively, with 8 bases between them. Investigators sourced around 1.9 micrograms of genomic DNA from cryopreserved PBMCs for TCR beta libraries. These data are taken from a study of cytotoxic CD8 clonotypes in ibrutinib-treated CLL. Background on the study: Around 25 partial and 2 complete responses; at median roughly 68 months, approximately 14 remitted, about twelve progressed. The study, taken as a whole, reports: Clonality climbed at ibrutinib response, then dropped toward baseline at progression.

Produced via immunoSEQ multiplex PCR; TCRdb's table is partial and in-frame only. This table holds approximately 32,000 clones, approximately 48% found once. The sequencing used PBMCs, collected before ibrutinib treatment. The chain joins TRBV7-9 to TRBJ2-1, with D unclear. This receptor was taken from a human donor with chronic lymphocytic leukemia. CDR3 loop: CASSLESREQFF. The CDR3 bases are TGTGCCAGCAGCTTAGAGAGTCGCGAGCAGTTCTTC.